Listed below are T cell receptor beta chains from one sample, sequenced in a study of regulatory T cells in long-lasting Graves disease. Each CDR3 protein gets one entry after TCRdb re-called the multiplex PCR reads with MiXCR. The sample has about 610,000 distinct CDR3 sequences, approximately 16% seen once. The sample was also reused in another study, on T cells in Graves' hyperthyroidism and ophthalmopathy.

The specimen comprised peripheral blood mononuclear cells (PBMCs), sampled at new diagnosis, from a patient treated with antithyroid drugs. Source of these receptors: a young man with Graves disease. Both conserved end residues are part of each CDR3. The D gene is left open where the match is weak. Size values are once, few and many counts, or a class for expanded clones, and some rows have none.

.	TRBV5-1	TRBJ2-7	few	TGCGCCAGCAGCGACACTAGTAATCCCTACGAGCAGTACTTC	CASSDTSNPYEQYF
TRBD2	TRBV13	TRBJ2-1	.	TGTGCCAGCAGCTTAGACACTAGCGGGGACAAAAATGAGCAGTTCTTC	CASSLDTSGDKNEQFF
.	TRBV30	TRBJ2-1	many	TGTGCCTGGACCCTGGCGGATGAGCAGTTCTTC	CAWTLADEQFF
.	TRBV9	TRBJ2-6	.	TGTGCCAGCAGCGTAGGGGCAGCAGGGGCCAACGTCCTGACTTTC	CASSVGAAGANVLTF
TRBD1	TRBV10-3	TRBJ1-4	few	TGTGCCACCGCCGGGACAGCGAATGAAAAACTGTTTTTT	CATAGTANEKLFF
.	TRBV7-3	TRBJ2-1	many	TGTGCCAGCAGCCCCACGGGGGCGGGAGTGGGCGATGAGCAGTTCTTC	CASSPTGAGVGDEQFF
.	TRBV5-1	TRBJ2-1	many	TGTGCCAGCAGTCTCTCGGCAGTCTCCTACAATGAGCAGTTCTTC	CASSLSAVSYNEQFF
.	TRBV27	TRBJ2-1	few	TGTGCCAGCAGCTGGACGGGCTACAATGAGCAGTTCTTC	CASSWTGYNEQFF
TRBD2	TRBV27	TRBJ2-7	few	TGTGCCAGCAGTCTCCGGGGGGAGTCCTACGAGCAGTACTTC	CASSLRGESYEQYF
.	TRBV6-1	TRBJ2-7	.	TGCGCCAGCAGCCAACCCACTCTGACCAGGGCTACCTACGAGCAGTACTTC	CASSQPTLTRATYEQYF
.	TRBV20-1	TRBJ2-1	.	TGCAGTGCCTCCCCCACTAGAGGTCTTGTCAATGAGCAGTTCTTC	CSASPTRGLVNEQFF
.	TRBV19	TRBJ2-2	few	TGTGCCAGTAGTATAAGTCGAATTCCCGGGGAGCTGTTTTTT	CASSISRIPGELFF
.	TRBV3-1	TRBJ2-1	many	TGTGCCAGCAGCCAGCGCCTTGACTCCTACAATGAGCAGTTCTTC	CASSQRLDSYNEQFF
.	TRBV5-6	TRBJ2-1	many	TGTGCCAGCAGCCCCGGGAGTATTGAGCAGTTCTTC	CASSPGSIEQFF
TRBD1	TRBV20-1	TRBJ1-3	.	TGCAGTGCTAGACAGGGGGCGCATGGAAACACCATATATTTT	CSARQGAHGNTIYF
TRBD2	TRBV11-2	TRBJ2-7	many	TGTGCCAGCGCACTGACTAGCGGGAGGTTGTACGAGCAGTACTTC	CASALTSGRLYEQYF
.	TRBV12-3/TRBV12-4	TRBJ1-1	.	TGTGCCAGCAGTTATTCGCCGGGGGGGAGGATTGAAGCTTTCTTT	CASSYSPGGRIEAFF
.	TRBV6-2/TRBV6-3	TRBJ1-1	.	TGTGCCAGCAATGCCTGGCGGGGAAACACTGAAGCTTTCTTT	CASNAWRGNTEAFF
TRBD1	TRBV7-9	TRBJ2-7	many	TGTGCCAGCAGCGCGGACAGGGCGAGCTCCTACGAGCAGTACTTC	CASSADRASSYEQYF
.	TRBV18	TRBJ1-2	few	TGTGCCAGCTCACCATCCAGGAGTAATGGCTACACCTTC	CASSPSRSNGYTF
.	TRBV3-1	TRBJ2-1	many	TGTGCCAGCAGCCCCGCCTCATACTACAATGAGCAGTTCTTC	CASSPASYYNEQFF
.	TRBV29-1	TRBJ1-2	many	TGCAGCGTTGGATCGGGCAGGAGGGACTATGGCTACACCTTC	CSVGSGRRDYGYTF
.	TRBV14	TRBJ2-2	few	TGTGCCAGCAGCCAAGTAGGGGCAGGCACCGGGGAGCTGTTTTTT	CASSQVGAGTGELFF
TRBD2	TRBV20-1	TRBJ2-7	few	TGCAGTGCTAGAGGGACCCCAGGGACTAGCGGCTCCTACGAGCAGTACTTC	CSARGTPGTSGSYEQYF
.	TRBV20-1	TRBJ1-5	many	TGCAGTGTCGCGCAGGGAGGGTCGGGAAATCAGCCCCAGCATTTT	CSVAQGGSGNQPQHF
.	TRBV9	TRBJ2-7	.	TGTGCCAGCAGCGTAGGCACGGACTACTACGAGCAGTACTTC	CASSVGTDYYEQYF
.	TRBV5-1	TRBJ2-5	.	TGCGCCAGCATGATAGCCCAAAACCAAGAGACCCAGTACTTC	CASMIAQNQETQYF
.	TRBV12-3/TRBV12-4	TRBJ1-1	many	TGTGCCAGCAGTCCGTGGGTGAACACTGAAGCTTTCTTT	CASSPWVNTEAFF
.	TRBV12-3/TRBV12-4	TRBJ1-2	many	TGTGCCAGCAGTTCCCTACCGTGGCAGGGACCCTATGGCTACACCTTC	CASSSLPWQGPYGYTF
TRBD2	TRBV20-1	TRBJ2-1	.	TGCAGTGCCAGTATTCCGGGACTAGCGGCTAATGAGCAGTTCTTC	CSASIPGLAANEQFF
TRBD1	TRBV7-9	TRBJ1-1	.	TGTGCCAGCAGCATCCTAAGGGGACAGATCTTTAACACTGAAGCTTTCTTT	CASSILRGQIFNTEAFF
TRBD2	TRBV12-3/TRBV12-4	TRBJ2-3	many	TGTGCCAGCAGTCCGACTGGCGGGGGTCCAGATACGCAGTATTTT	CASSPTGGGPDTQYF
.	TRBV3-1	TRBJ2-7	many	TGTGCCAGCAGCCAAACAACCTACGAGCAGTACTTC	CASSQTTYEQYF
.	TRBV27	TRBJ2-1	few	TGTGCCAGCAGTTCGAACTCCCCCCGCGGAACTAGTGGAGAGCAGTTCTTC	CASSSNSPRGTSGEQFF
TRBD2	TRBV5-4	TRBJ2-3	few	TGTGCCAGCAGCCAACAGCGGGAGGCAGATACGCAGTATTTT	CASSQQREADTQYF
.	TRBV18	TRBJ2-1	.	TGTGCCAGCTCACCACGGGTTTCGAACAATGAGCAGTTCTTC	CASSPRVSNNEQFF
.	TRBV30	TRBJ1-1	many	TGTGCCTGGGTCAGAACAGTTGACACTGAAGCTTTCTTT	CAWVRTVDTEAFF
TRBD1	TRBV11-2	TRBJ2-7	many	TGTGCCAGCAGGGATAGGACAGGGGGAGCCTACGAGCAGTACTTC	CASRDRTGGAYEQYF
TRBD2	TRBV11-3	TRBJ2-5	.	TGTGCCAGCAGCCGCGTACTAGCGGTACAAGAGACCCAGTACTTC	CASSRVLAVQETQYF
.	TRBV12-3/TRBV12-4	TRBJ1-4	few	TGTGCCAGCAGTCCAGGAGGGGGGGTTAATGAAAAACTGTTTTTT	CASSPGGGVNEKLFF
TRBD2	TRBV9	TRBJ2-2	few	TGTGCCAGCAGCGTTCGGGGTCAAGCGGGAGGGGGTAACACCGGGGAGCTGTTTTTT	CASSVRGQAGGGNTGELFF
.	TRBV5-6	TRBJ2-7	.	TGTGCCAGCAGCTTGGTGGACAACTCCTACGAGCAGTACTTC	CASSLVDNSYEQYF
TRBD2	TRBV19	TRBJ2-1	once	TGTGCCAGTAGCCCCCGGCGTAGCGGGAGGGCCGGTGAGCAGTTCTTC	CASSPRRSGRAGEQFF
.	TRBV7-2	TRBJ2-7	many	TGTGCCAGCAGCAGACAGCTGGGTGGCTACGAGCAGTACTTC	CASSRQLGGYEQYF
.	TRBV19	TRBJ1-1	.	TGTGCCAGTAGTATAGATCGGGGGACCGGAGCTTTCTTT	CASSIDRGTGAFF
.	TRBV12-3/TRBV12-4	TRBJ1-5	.	TGTGCCAGCAGTTTGGCCCTACGTGGGATTAATAGCAATCAGCCCCAGCATTTT	CASSLALRGINSNQPQHF
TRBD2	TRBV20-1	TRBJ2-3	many	TGCAGTGCCGACGCGGGGGTGGCAGATACGCAGTATTTT	CSADAGVADTQYF
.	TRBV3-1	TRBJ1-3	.	TGTGCCAGCAGCCAAGAAGAGGGTCACACCATATATTTT	CASSQEEGHTIYF
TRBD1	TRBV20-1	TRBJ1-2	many	TGCAGTGCCAGGGACAGGGATTACTCATTCTATGGCTACACCTTC	CSARDRDYSFYGYTF